This TCR beta chain emerged from a study of long-term antiretroviral therapy in people with HIV. General study results and limits: Collection spanned 2004 to 2017; ART regimens may be less effective than current ones. With ART, diversity went up but was still lower than in transplant donor controls.

Donors needed at least one pre-ART PBMC sample plus at least two post-ART samples. Survey-level resolution applied to immunoSEQ assay v3.0. Sequencing was performed with immunoSEQ multiplex PCR; in TCRdb, only in-frame clones are kept and a portion is missing. Among some 40,000 clones listed, 85% to 90% were seen once. As for this clone: What it binds is unknown.

CDR3 length: 12 residues. Between the trimmed V and J ends, which lost 4 bases and 3 bases, there was a span of 6 bases. Germline V gene lookup returns CDR1 SNHLY and CDR2 FYNNEI. This clonotype was obtained from a woman aged 45-59 years with HIV. Sample: unsorted PBMCs, taken 1.2 years after starting antiretroviral therapy. This chain links TRBV2 with TRBJ1-2; the D is unclear. CDR3 sequence reads: CASSARYYGYTF. The CDR3 DNA sequence: TGTGCCAGCAGTGCACGATACTATGGCTACACCTTC.